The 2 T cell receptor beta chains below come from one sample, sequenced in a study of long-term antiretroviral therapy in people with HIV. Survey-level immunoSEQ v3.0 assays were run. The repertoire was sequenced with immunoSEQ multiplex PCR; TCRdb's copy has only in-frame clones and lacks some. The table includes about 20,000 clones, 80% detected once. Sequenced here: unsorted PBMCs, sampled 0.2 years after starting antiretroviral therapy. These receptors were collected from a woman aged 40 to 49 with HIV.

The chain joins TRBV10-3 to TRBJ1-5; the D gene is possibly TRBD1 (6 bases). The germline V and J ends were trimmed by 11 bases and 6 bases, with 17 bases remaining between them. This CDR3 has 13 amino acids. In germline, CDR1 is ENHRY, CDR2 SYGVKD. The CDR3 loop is CAVSVGAGQPQHF. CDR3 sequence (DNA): TGTGCCGTGTCTGTGGGGGCAGGTCAGCCCCAGCATTTT.

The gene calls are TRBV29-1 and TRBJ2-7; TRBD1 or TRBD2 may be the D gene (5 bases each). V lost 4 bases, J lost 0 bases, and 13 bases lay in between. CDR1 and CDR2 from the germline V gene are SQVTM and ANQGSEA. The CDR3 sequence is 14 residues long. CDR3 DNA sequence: TGCAGCGTTGTCCCGGGGCTGAGCTCCTACGAGCAGTACTTC. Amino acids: CSVVPGLSSYEQYF.